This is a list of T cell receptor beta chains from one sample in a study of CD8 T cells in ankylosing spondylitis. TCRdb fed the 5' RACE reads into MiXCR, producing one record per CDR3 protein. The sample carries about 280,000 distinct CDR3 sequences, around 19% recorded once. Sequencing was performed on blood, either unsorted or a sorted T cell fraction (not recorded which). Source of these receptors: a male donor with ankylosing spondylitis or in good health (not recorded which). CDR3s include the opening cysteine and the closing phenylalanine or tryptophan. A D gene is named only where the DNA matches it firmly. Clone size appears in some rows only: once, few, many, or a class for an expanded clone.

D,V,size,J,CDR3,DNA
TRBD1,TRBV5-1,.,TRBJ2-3,CASSRDRGQTDTQYF,TGCGCCAGCAGCCGGGACAGGGGGCAAACAGATACGCAGTATTTT
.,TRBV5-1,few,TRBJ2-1,CASSLRGSGVSYNEQFF,TGCGCCAGCAGCTTGAGAGGGAGCGGAGTCTCCTACAATGAGCAGTTCTTC
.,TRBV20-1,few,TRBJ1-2,CSARNRVHDGYTF,TGCAGTGCTAGAAACAGGGTGCACGATGGCTACACCTTC
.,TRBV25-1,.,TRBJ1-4,CASSWGNEKLFF,TGTGCCAGCAGTTGGGGGAATGAAAAACTGTTTTTT
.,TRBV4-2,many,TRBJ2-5,CASSQDLQGRETQYF,TGTGCCAGCAGCCAAGATCTTCAGGGACGGGAGACCCAGTACTTC
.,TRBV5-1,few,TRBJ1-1,CASRMESVREAFF,TGCGCCAGCAGAATGGAGTCAGTCCGGGAAGCTTTCTTT
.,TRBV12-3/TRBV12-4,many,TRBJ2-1,CASGGSRNEQFF,TGTGCCAGCGGGGGCTCCCGCAATGAGCAGTTCTTC
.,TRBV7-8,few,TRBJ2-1,CASSINRVSSYNEQFF,TGTGCCAGCAGCATTAACAGGGTCAGCTCCTACAATGAGCAGTTCTTC
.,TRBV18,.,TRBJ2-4,CASSLSGSYPKNIQYF,TGTGCCAGCTCACTCTCCGGGTCATATCCCAAAAACATTCAGTACTTC
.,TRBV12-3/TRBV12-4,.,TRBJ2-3,CASSLALLPGSPDTQYF,TGTGCCAGCAGTTTAGCCCTTCTCCCCGGGTCCCCAGATACGCAGTATTTT
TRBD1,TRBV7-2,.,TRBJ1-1,CASSSSAGGLFAFF,TGTGCCAGCAGCTCCAGCGCAGGGGGCTTATTTGCTTTCTTT
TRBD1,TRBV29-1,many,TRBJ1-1,CSGRTGVMNTEAFF,TGCAGCGGCCGGACAGGGGTTATGAACACTGAAGCTTTCTTT
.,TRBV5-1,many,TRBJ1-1,CASSLEQTNTEAFF,TGCGCCAGCAGCTTGGAACAGACGAACACTGAAGCTTTCTTT
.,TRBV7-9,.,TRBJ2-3,CASSLDGRVMGDTQYF,TGTGCCAGCAGCTTGGATGGCAGGGTAATGGGAGATACGCAGTATTTT
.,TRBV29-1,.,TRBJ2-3,CSVEEGRGRRAQYF,TGCAGCGTTGAGGAGGGGCGAGGGAGGCGAGCGCAGTATTTT
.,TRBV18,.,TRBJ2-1,CASSPDRTPYNEQFF,TGTGCCAGCTCACCAGACAGGACTCCCTACAATGAGCAGTTCTTC
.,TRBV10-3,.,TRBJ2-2,CAISPGVSLSGELFF,TGTGCCATCAGTCCGGGAGTTTCCTTGTCCGGGGAGCTGTTTTTT
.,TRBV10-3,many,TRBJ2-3,CAIRPGARDTQYF,TGTGCCATCAGACCAGGAGCGCGCGATACGCAGTATTTT
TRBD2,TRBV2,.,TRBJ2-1,CASERGLAKGNEQFF,TGTGCCAGCGAGAGGGGACTAGCGAAGGGGAATGAGCAGTTCTTC
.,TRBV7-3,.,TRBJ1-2,CASSPGGYGYGYTF,TGTGCCAGCAGCCCGGGGGGCTACGGCTATGGCTACACCTTC
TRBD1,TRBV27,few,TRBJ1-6,CASSVGQGLSLHF,TGTGCCAGCAGTGTCGGACAGGGTTTGTCCCTCCACTTT
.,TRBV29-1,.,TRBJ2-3,CSVARSWADTQYF,TGCAGCGTCGCCAGAAGTTGGGCAGATACGCAGTATTTT
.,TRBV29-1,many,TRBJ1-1,CSVGALGPTEAFF,TGCAGCGTTGGGGCGTTGGGGCCCACTGAAGCTTTCTTT
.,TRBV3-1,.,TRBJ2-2,CASSQAWGAGELFF,TGTGCCAGCAGCCAAGCCTGGGGCGCCGGGGAGCTGTTTTTT
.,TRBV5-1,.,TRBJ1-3,CASTPGRSSGNTIYF,TGCGCCAGCACCCCCGGGAGGAGCTCTGGAAACACCATATATTTT
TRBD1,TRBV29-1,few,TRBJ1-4,CSVLGQGEKLFF,TGCAGCGTTCTTGGACAGGGAGAAAAACTGTTTTTT
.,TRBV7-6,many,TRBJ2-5,CASSSAGGTGQETQYF,TGTGCCAGCAGCAGCGCCGGGGGAACGGGCCAAGAGACCCAGTACTTC